There are many counts of the clone carrying this T cell receptor (beta chain). Researchers amplified the TCR beta CDR3 regions from RNA transcripts. HTBI primers were the set used in a first-round RT-PCR of the TCR CDR3. Using its own MiXCR run on the multiplex PCR reads, TCRdb lists one record per CDR3 protein. The sample lists hundreds of thousands of distinct CDR3 sequences; under 25% were seen once. The data were taken from a study of T cells in Graves' hyperthyroidism and ophthalmopathy. Germline V gives CDR1 MDHEN, CDR2 SYDVKM. The CDR3 runs 15 residues. Losses at the gene ends were 7 bases for V and 3 bases for J; bases not matched to a gene: 11. A Clinical Activity Score of at least 3, a NOSPECS grade of at least 4 and a duration under 3 months were recorded in the ophthalmopathy patients. Uncontrolled infections, other autoimmune diseases, pregnancy or lactation led to exclusion of patients.

V gene TRBV28 combines with J gene TRBJ1-2; 7 bases are shared with TRBD1. The sequenced sample consisted of blood. The source is a man under 40 with Graves' ophthalmopathy. The CDR3 loop is CASTAHSTGYYGYTF. CDR3 sequence (DNA): TGTGCCAGCACGGCCCACTCGACAGGGTACTATGGCTACACCTTC.